This T cell receptor beta chain was identified during a study of T cell responses to AZD1222 COVID-19 vaccine. Details on this clone: Its antigen is as yet unknown.

General study findings and limits: Possibly, clonal diversity was underestimated; donors were largely white British and included more females.

There are 15 residues in the CDR3. V was clipped by 2 bases and J by 10 bases, with 21 bases between them. Germline CDR1 reads SQVTM; CDR2 reads ANQGSEA. Assay used: immunoSEQ multiplex PCR; TCRdb lists only in-frame clones, some missing. The repertoire holds some 53,000 clones, with about 91% as singletons. The sample in question was peripheral blood, obtained 28 days after the second AZD1222 dose. The rearrangement uses TRBV29-1 and TRBJ2-1; perhaps TRBD2 as D (6 bases). This sequence was found in an adult who received the AZD1222 COVID-19 vaccine. The CDR3 reads CSVERRAGPHPEQFF. CDR3 bases: TGCAGCGTTGAACGCAGGGCGGGACCTCACCCAGAGCAGTTCTTC.